The 16 T cell receptor beta chains presented below share a single source sample, sequenced in a study of blood T cells in healthy people across ages. A J-beta primer mix and a sample-barcoded 5' primer were used in a second PCR of roughly 6 to 11 cycles. TCRdb re-called the 5' RACE reads through MiXCR, storing one row per CDR3 protein. Of hundreds of thousands of distinct CDR3 sequences listed, roughly three fifths are singletons. What was sequenced was blood. All receptors come from a middle-aged man in good health.

This clonotype was counted only a few times. The chain carries TRBV4-1 and TRBJ2-7, with a tentative D call TRBD2 (5 bases). Germline V gene lookup returns CDR1 MGHRA and CDR2 YSYEKL. Trimming took off 3 bases at V and 0 bases at J, with 12 bases between the two ends. CDR3 length: 15 residues. The CDR3 region has the DNA TGCGCCAGCAGCCAGATAGAGGGAGTCTCCTACGAGCAGTACTTC. Residues: CASSQIEGVSYEQYF.

The genes are TRBV6-1 and TRBJ2-1; 8 bases map to TRBD1. The V and J ends lost 1 base and 4 bases, in that order; junction bases with no gene match: 3. Germline-derived CDR1 and CDR2 are MNHNS and SASEGT. The CDR3 spans 15 residues. In nucleotides, the CDR3 is TGTGCCAGCAGTGAAGGACAGGGGAAATACAATGAGCAGTTCTTC. As protein: CASSEGQGKYNEQFF.

This clonotype showed up many times. The chain couples TRBV29-1 to TRBJ1-2; 8 bases fit TRBD1. From germline, CDR1 is SQVTM and CDR2 ANQGSEA. V shed 2 bases, J shed 5 bases, and the junction held 10 bases outside the gene matches. CDR3 length: 15 residues. This CDR3 is CSVEPRQGMLYGYTF. CDR3 DNA: TGCAGCGTTGAACCGAGACAGGGGATGCTATATGGCTACACCTTC. The entire variable domain, with the rest obtained from reference TRBV29-1 and TRBJ1-2, is as follows: SAVISQKPSRDICQRGTSLTIQCQVDSQVTMMFWYRQQPGQSLTLIATANQGSEATYESGFVIDKFPISRPNLTFSTLTVSNMSPEDSSIYLCSVEPRQGMLYGYTFGSGTRLTVV.

The V call is TRBV5-1, the J call TRBJ2-3; D remains unclear. Germline-derived CDR1 and CDR2 are SGHRS and YFSETQ. V was trimmed by 4 bases and J by 5 bases, leaving 20 bases between them. The length of the CDR3 is 16 residues. The CDR3 DNA reads as TGCGCCAGCAGCCACCGGACGGCATCGGCTGGAGATACGCAGTATTTT. This translates into CASSHRTASAGDTQYF.

This clonotype was seen a handful of times. The chain has TRBV11-2 and TRBJ2-5; D gene unclear. The CDR3 sequence is 15 residues long. Germline CDR1 is SGHAT and CDR2 is FQNNGV. V lost 5 bases and J 5 bases, leaving 18 bases between the germline ends. CDR3 sequence reads: CASSPDLGRWETQYF. CDR3 DNA: TGTGCCAGCAGCCCAGACCTCGGACGATGGGAGACCCAGTACTTC.

V gene TRBV3-1 combines with J gene TRBJ2-1; 13 bases are shared with TRBD2. The CDR3 has 19 residues. Germline trimming cut 3 bases from V and 3 bases from J; bases unmatched to any gene: 11. Germline V gene sequence: CDR1 LGHDT, CDR2 YNNKEL (reference sequence). The CDR3 loop is CASSHTGTSGKNVYNEQFF. The CDR3 nucleotides read TGTGCCAGCAGCCACACCGGGACTAGCGGGAAGAATGTCTACAATGAGCAGTTCTTC.

The chain has TRBV20-1 and TRBJ2-3; D possibly corresponds to TRBD1 (6 bases). The germline V and J ends were trimmed by 8 bases and 2 bases, with 20 bases remaining between them. CDR3 size: 15 residues. Germline loops: CDR1 DFQATT, CDR2 SNEGSKA (reference sequence). This chain's CDR3 is CSSLRQQGFTDTQYF. The CDR3, as DNA: TGCAGTTCTTTGCGCCAACAGGGTTTCACAGATACGCAGTATTTT.

This clonotype has only a few counts. This chain joins TRBV15 and TRBJ2-5, with D tentatively TRBD1 (5 bases). The J call could be wrong; TRBJ2-7 is a better fit for the DNA end. CDR3 length: 14 residues. In germline, CDR1 is LNHNV, CDR2 YYDKDF (reference sequence). CDR3 sequence (DNA): TGTGCCACCAGCAGATCCAGGGAATCGGGCGAGCAGTACTTC. Translation gives CATSRSRESGEQYF.

The chain links TRBV20-1 to TRBJ1-2; D may be TRBD1 (5 bases). The CDR3 runs to 15 residues. The ends were cut back, 0 bases at V and 3 bases at J, with 14 bases in the middle. CDR1 is DFQATT, CDR2 SNEGSKA, per germline (reference sequence). The CDR3 sequence: CSARDPATADYGYTF. CDR3 bases: TGCAGTGCTAGAGATCCGGCGACAGCCGACTATGGCTACACCTTC.

This clonotype was counted only a few times. The rearrangement links TRBV5-1 to TRBJ2-7; the match to TRBD2 covers 7 bases. CDR1 is SGHRS, CDR2 YFSETQ, per germline. The ends lost 0 bases at V and 5 bases at J; junction bases unmatched: 5. The CDR3 is 14 residues long. The CDR3 loop reads CASSLEEGRDEQYF. The CDR3 region has the DNA TGCGCCAGCAGCTTGGAGGAGGGGAGGGACGAGCAGTACTTC.

The rearrangement uses TRBV7-2 and TRBJ2-1; D remains unclear. CDR1 SGHTA and CDR2 FQGNSA come from the germline V gene. Trimming left V 7 bases short and J 6 bases short, with 7 bases between. The CDR3 runs 11 residues. The CDR3 here is CASTSTNEQFF. CDR3 nucleotides: TGTGCCAGCACCTCCACCAATGAGCAGTTCTTC. Full variable domain (missing parts from reference TRBV7-2 and TRBJ2-1): GAGVSQSPSNKVTEKGKDVELRCDPISGHTALYWYRQSLGQGLEFLIYFQGNSAPDKSGLPSDRFSAERTGGSVSTLTIQRTQQEDSAVYLCASTSTNEQFFGPGTRLTVL.

The gene calls are TRBV28 and TRBJ2-5; TRBD2 matches 9 bases. The CDR3 consists of 17 residues. Germline loops: CDR1 MDHEN, CDR2 SYDVKM. Trimming cost V 5 bases and J 3 bases; bases outside gene matches: 13. CDR3 amino acids: CASSIRGPSGGKETQYF. The CDR3 bases are TGTGCCAGCAGTATCCGCGGGCCCAGCGGGGGGAAAGAGACCCAGTACTTC.

This chain's CDR3 is CASRDRGIEKLFF. In nucleotides, the CDR3 is TGTGCCAGCAGGGACCGTGGGATTGAAAAACTGTTTTTT. J is TRBJ1-4 and V is TRBV6-5, with D unresolved. V was cut by 6 bases and J by 7 bases, with 12 bases left in between. The CDR3 spans 13 residues. The germline gives CDR1 MNHEY, CDR2 SVGAGI.

V is TRBV15 and J is TRBJ2-5; TRBD2 matches at 7 bases. The V gene's germline CDR1 is LNHNV and CDR2 YYDKDF (reference sequence). The CDR3 is 16 amino acids. The V segment lost 0 bases and the J segment 4 bases; nucleotides outside the gene matches: 8. The CDR3 reads CATSREQAGMRETQYF. CDR3 DNA: TGTGCCACCAGCAGAGAACAAGCGGGGATGAGAGAGACCCAGTACTTC.

CDR3 sequence reads: CASSVEAGGPETQYF. CDR3 in DNA: TGTGCCAGCAGCGTAGAAGCGGGGGGGCCGGAGACCCAGTACTTC. This rearrangement joins TRBV9 to TRBJ2-5, with 10 bases aligning to TRBD2. The V gene's germline CDR1 is SGDLS and CDR2 YYNGEE. The CDR3 runs 15 residues. J was trimmed by 5 bases and V by 0 bases; bases with no gene match: 4.

The gene calls are TRBV5-6 and TRBJ2-7; 8 bases are a match to TRBD2. Germline V gives CDR1 SGHDT, CDR2 YYEEEE. CDR3 length equals 17 residues. V lost 3 bases, J lost 4 bases, and 15 bases stayed unmatched. The CDR3 spells CASSYRPYTREGYEQYF. For the CDR3, the DNA is TGTGCCAGCAGCTACCGTCCCTATACCCGGGAGGGGTACGAGCAGTACTTC.